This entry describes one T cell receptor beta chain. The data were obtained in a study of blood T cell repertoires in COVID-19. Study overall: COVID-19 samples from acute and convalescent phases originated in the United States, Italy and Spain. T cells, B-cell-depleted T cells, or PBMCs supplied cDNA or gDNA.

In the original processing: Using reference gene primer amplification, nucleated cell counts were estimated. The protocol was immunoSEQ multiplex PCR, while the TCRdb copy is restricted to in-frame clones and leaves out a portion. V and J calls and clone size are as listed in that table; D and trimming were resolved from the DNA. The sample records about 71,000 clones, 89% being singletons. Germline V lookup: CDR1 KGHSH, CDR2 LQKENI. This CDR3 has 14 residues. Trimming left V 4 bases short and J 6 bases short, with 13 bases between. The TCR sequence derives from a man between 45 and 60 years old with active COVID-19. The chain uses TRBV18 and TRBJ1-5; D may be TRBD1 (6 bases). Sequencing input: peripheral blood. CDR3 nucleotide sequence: TGTGCCAGCTCACGGGGGGGCGGCGGTCAGCCCCAGCATTTT. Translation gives CASSRGGGGQPQHF.